A single sample gave rise to the 21 T cell receptor beta chains below, sequenced in a study of CD8 T cells in ankylosing spondylitis. TCRdb used MiXCR to reprocess the 5' RACE reads, holding one entry per CDR3 protein. Among 210,000 or so distinct CDR3 sequences listed, around 25% were seen once. The sample consisted of blood, either unsorted or a sorted T cell fraction (not recorded which). These receptors originate from a male donor with ankylosing spondylitis or in good health (not recorded which).

The chain recombines TRBV7-2 with TRBJ2-7; D unresolved. The CDR3 loop spans 11 amino acids. The germline V gene encodes CDR1 SGHTA and CDR2 FQGNSA. The germline V and J ends were trimmed by 3 bases and 6 bases, with 6 bases remaining between them. In DNA form, the CDR3 reads TGTGCCAGCAGCTTTTCAATCGAGCAGTACTTC. It encodes CASSFSIEQYF.

This clonotype was observed at least ten times. The genes are TRBV12-3 or TRBV12-4 and TRBJ2-5, with D maybe TRBD1 (6 bases). This CDR3 spans 13 amino acids. V gave up 6 bases and J gave up 0 bases, with 8 bases separating them. The DNA for the CDR3 is TGTGCCAGCAGCTGGACAGACCAAGAGACCCAGTACTTC. It specifies CASSWTDQETQYF.

This clonotype occurred many times. V and J are TRBV5-1 and TRBJ2-7; D is ambiguous. V gave up 4 bases and J gave up 7 bases, with 15 bases separating them. The CDR3 length is 13 residues. CDR1 and CDR2 (germline): SGHRS, YFSETQ. The CDR3 coding sequence is TGCGCCAGCAGCGCCAGGTCTGTAATGGAGCAGTACTTC. Residues: CASSARSVMEQYF.

This clonotype was seen only once. The chain carries TRBV7-2 and TRBJ1-1, with unresolved D. Germline lookup yields CDR1 SGHTA and CDR2 FQGNSA. The V gene lost 5 bases and the J gene lost 0 bases, with 13 bases spanning the gap. CDR3 size: 15 residues. The CDR3 reads CASSPSVIMNTEAFF. The CDR3, as DNA: TGTGCCAGCAGCCCGAGCGTCATCATGAACACTGAAGCTTTCTTT.

This clonotype was seen a handful of times. The genes are TRBV20-1 and TRBJ2-1, with TRBD2 matching over 15 bases. Trimming at V came to 3 bases and at J to 7 bases, leaving 10 bases not matched to a gene. CDR1 and CDR2 (germline): DFQATT, SNEGSKA (reference sequence). There are 17 residues in the CDR3. The CDR3 coding sequence is TGCAGTGCTAGTAACCCGGGACTAGCGGGAGGTAGGAATGAGCAGTTCTTC. Translating it yields CSASNPGLAGGRNEQFF.

This clonotype appeared many times. The J gene is TRBJ2-7, the V gene TRBV12-3 or TRBV12-4, with D perhaps TRBD1 (6 bases). The CDR3 consists of 12 residues. V dropped 5 bases and J dropped 2 bases, with 7 bases sitting between them. CDR3 residues: CASSRTAYEQYF. The CDR3 DNA reads as TGTGCCAGCAGTCGGACAGCCTACGAGCAGTACTTC.

This clonotype showed up many times. This chain connects TRBV7-6 to TRBJ1-6; D is uncertain. The CDR3 loop spans 16 amino acids. Germline V gene sequence: CDR1 SGHVS, CDR2 FNYEAQ. V was cut by 1 base and J by 10 bases, with 17 bases left in between. CDR3 in amino acids: CASSLVGGGVGSPLHF. CDR3 DNA sequence: TGTGCCAGCAGCTTAGTCGGTGGCGGGGTAGGGTCACCCCTCCACTTT.

This chain joins TRBV2 and TRBJ2-5; D is perhaps TRBD2 (6 bases). Deletions cut 6 bases from V and 5 bases from J, with 16 bases between. Per germline, CDR1 SNHLY and CDR2 FYNNEI. The CDR3 spans 14 residues. CDR3: CASRPDWSGETQYF. The CDR3 DNA follows: TGTGCCAGCAGGCCAGACTGGAGCGGGGAGACCCAGTACTTC.

The CDR3 DNA sequence: TGTGCCAGCAGCTATATCCCGGCTGAAGCTTTCTTT. It is translated as CASSYIPAEAFF. The chain employs TRBV2 and TRBJ1-1; the D is unclear. V was cut by 6 bases and J by 6 bases, with 11 bases left in between. The CDR3 contains 12 residues. The germline gives CDR1 SNHLY, CDR2 FYNNEI. Full variable domain (remainder filled in from reference TRBV2 and TRBJ1-1): EPEVTQTPSHQVTQMGQEVILRCVPISNHLYFYWYRQILGQKVEFLVSFYNNEISEKSEIFDDQFSVERPDGSNFTLKIRSTKLEDSAMYFCASSYIPAEAFFGQGTRLTVV.

This clonotype was seen more than once but under ten times. The chain carries TRBV29-1 and TRBJ2-1; D is uncertain. Looked up from germline, CDR1 is SQVTM and CDR2 is ANQGSEA. The ends were cut back, 4 bases at V and 2 bases at J, with 3 bases in the middle. The CDR3 runs 11 residues. The CDR3 DNA follows: TGCAGCGTTGGGGCCTACAATGAGCAGTTCTTC. This codes for CSVGAYNEQFF.

Comment on this clonotype: This may arise from a read error, as a much more abundant clone is one base away. The CDR3 sequence is CASSLRLAGPPDTQYF. Here the CDR3 DNA reads TGTGCCAGCAGCTTGCGATTAGCGGGACCGCCAGATACGCAGTATTTT. The rearrangement joins TRBV5-5 to TRBJ2-3; 8 positions agree with TRBD2. The length of the CDR3 is 16 residues. Germline-derived CDR1 and CDR2 are SGHKS and YYEKEE (reference sequence). With 1 base clipped from V and 4 bases from J, the junction kept 8 bases outside the gene matches. The variable domain in full, completed from reference TRBV5-5 and TRBJ2-3, reads DAGVTQSPTHLIKTRGQQVTLRCSPISGHKSVSWYQQVLGQGPQFIFQYYEKEERGRGNFPDRFSARQFPNYSSELNVNALLLGDSALYLCASSLRLAGPPDTQYFGPGTRLTVL.

This clonotype was seen at least ten times. The rearrangement uses TRBV5-1 and TRBJ1-3; D gene unclear. V was clipped by 0 bases and J by 4 bases, with 14 bases between them. The CDR3 is 16 residues long. CDR1 is SGHRS and CDR2 is YFSETQ in the germline V gene. The CDR3 protein is CASSLDTPKTGNTIYF. CDR3 nucleotide sequence: TGCGCCAGCAGCTTGGATACACCAAAAACGGGAAACACCATATATTTT.

CDR3 sequence reads: CSANNRGETSRAYNEQFF. For the CDR3, the DNA is TGCAGTGCTAACAACAGGGGAGAGACTAGCCGAGCCTACAATGAGCAGTTCTTC. The chain is built from TRBV20-1 and TRBJ2-1; either TRBD1 or TRBD2 may fit D (7 bases each). V lost 4 bases to trimming and J lost 2 bases, with 24 bases between them. The CDR3 has 18 residues. Germline V gives CDR1 DFQATT, CDR2 SNEGSKA (reference sequence).

CDR3 DNA sequence: TGCAGCGTTGTCGGGGGGGCCAACTATGGCTACACCTTC. Its protein product is CSVVGGANYGYTF. This sequence joins TRBV29-1 and TRBJ1-2; TRBD1 might be the D (6 bases). Looked up from germline, CDR1 is SQVTM and CDR2 is ANQGSEA. CDR3 length equals 13 residues. Trimming left V 4 bases short and J 2 bases short, with 11 bases between.

The chain couples TRBV7-2 to TRBJ1-4; TRBD1 agrees at 9 bases. Germline V gene data show CDR1 as SGHTA and CDR2 as FQGNSA. V lost 3 bases, J lost 3 bases, and 5 bases stayed unmatched. CDR3 length equals 16 residues. CDR3 nucleotide sequence: TGTGCCAGCAGCTTGGGGACAGGGCGTGCTAATGAAAAACTGTTTTTT. Protein product: CASSLGTGRANEKLFF.

This clonotype appeared a few times. The chain uses TRBV5-1 and TRBJ2-1, with 13 bases aligning to TRBD2. Trimming removed 4 bases from V and 6 bases from J; junction bases left unmatched: 10. The germline V gene has CDR1 SGHRS and CDR2 YFSETQ. The CDR3 runs to 17 residues. In nucleotides, the CDR3 is TGCGCCAGCAGCCTCGAGACTAGCGGGAGGTCCGGCAATGAGCAGTTCTTC. Its translation is CASSLETSGRSGNEQFF.

There are many counts of this clonotype. V usage is TRBV20-1 and J usage is TRBJ2-5; tentative D call: TRBD2 (5 bases). Between the trimmed V and J ends, which lost 3 bases and 2 bases, there was a span of 10 bases. CDR3 length: 13 amino acids. Germline CDR1 and CDR2: DFQATT and SNEGSKA (reference sequence). As DNA, the CDR3 is TGCAGTGCTAGCGCGGGCGTACAAGAGACCCAGTACTTC. Amino acids: CSASAGVQETQYF.

There are many counts of this clonotype. The chain employs TRBV6-1 and TRBJ1-6, with 9 bases aligning to TRBD1. V lost 6 bases to trimming and J lost 8 bases; unmatched junction nucleotides: 8. Germline assignment: CDR1 MNHNS and CDR2 SASEGT. The CDR3 spans 15 residues. CDR3 coding DNA: TGTGCCAGCAGCGGACAGGGGAGGAGCGATTCACCCCTCCACTTT. This encodes CASSGQGRSDSPLHF.

This clonotype was detected ten times or more. The genes are TRBV20-1 and TRBJ2-3; D possibly corresponds to TRBD1 (5 bases). Per the germline V gene, CDR1 is DFQATT and CDR2 is SNEGSKA (reference sequence). Trimming left V 6 bases short and J 3 bases short, with 19 bases between. CDR3 length: 15 amino acids. CDR3 amino acids: CSADGRQGPTDTQYF. In nucleotides, the CDR3 is TGCAGTGCGGACGGGCGGCAGGGTCCGACAGATACGCAGTATTTT.

This clonotype was seen a few times. This sequence joins TRBV5-1 and TRBJ2-5; either TRBD1 or TRBD2 may supply D (5 bases each). The CDR3 totals 14 residues. V was trimmed by 3 bases and J by 5 bases, leaving 14 bases between them. Germline-derived CDR1 and CDR2 are SGHRS and YFSETQ. Here the CDR3 reads CASSYGVGVETQYF. Written as DNA, the CDR3 is TGCGCCAGCAGCTACGGTGTGGGGGTTGAGACCCAGTACTTC.

This clonotype was observed a few times. V gene TRBV6-1 combines with J gene TRBJ1-5; TRBD1 agrees at 10 bases. J was trimmed by 4 bases and V by 5 bases; bases with no gene match: 5. Germline V gene data show CDR1 as MNHNS and CDR2 as SASEGT. The CDR3 totals 15 residues. The CDR3 DNA reads TGTGCCAGCAGTCCCGGGACAGGGGATAATCAGCCCCAGCATTTT. This gives the protein CASSPGTGDNQPQHF.